These 19 T cell receptor beta chains were sequenced from one sample in a study of patients and donors after allogeneic stem cell transplantation. TCRdb re-called the RT-PCR reads through MiXCR, storing one row per CDR3 protein. The sample yields 800,000 to 1,000,000 distinct CDR3 sequences, under 20% seen once. Sequencing used blood, either unsorted or a sorted T cell fraction (not recorded which). The receptors originated from a human donor who was either an allogeneic HSCT recipient or a stem cell or donor lymphocyte infusion donor (not recorded which). It is not recorded whose cells these are; they may come from a transplant donor.

V and J are TRBV12-3 or TRBV12-4 and TRBJ2-3; 14 nucleotides align to TRBD2. The CDR3 covers 16 residues. V dropped 5 bases and J dropped 10; count of bases not matched to a gene: 11. The chain's CDR3 is CASSPTSGGAVGAQYF. The CDR3, as DNA: TGTGCCAGCAGTCCGACTAGCGGGGGGGCAGTAGGTGCGCAGTATTTT.

This clonotype has a handful of counts. The V gene is TRBV7-2, the J gene TRBJ1-1; D is ambiguous. Trimming took off 5 bases at V and 7 bases at J, with 8 bases between the two ends. In germline, CDR1 is SGHTA, CDR2 FQGNSA. This CDR3 spans 11 amino acids. In DNA form, the CDR3 reads TGTGCCAGCAGCCCGATACTTGAAGCTTTCTTT. Protein: CASSPILEAFF.

This clonotype was picked up a small number of times. The chain carries TRBV2 and TRBJ1-5, with no clear D. The CDR3 spans 11 residues. Trimming took off 6 bases at V and 9 bases at J, with 9 bases between the two ends. The germline gives CDR1 SNHLY, CDR2 FYNNEI. The CDR3 spells CASSAEGPQHF. As DNA, the CDR3 is TGTGCCAGCAGCGCCGAGGGGCCCCAGCATTTT.

J is TRBJ1-3 and V is TRBV29-1; 9 nucleotides match TRBD1. This CDR3 contains 18 residues. With 2 bases clipped from V and 0 bases from J, the junction kept 11 bases outside the gene matches. From germline, CDR1 is SQVTM and CDR2 ANQGSEA. The CDR3 here is CSVEPLGTGYPSGNTIYF. The CDR3 DNA is TGCAGCGTTGAACCCTTGGGGACAGGGTATCCCTCTGGAAACACCATATATTTT.

This clonotype turned up a few times. V usage is TRBV5-5 and J usage is TRBJ1-1; D uncertain. Trimming shortened V by 4 bases and J by 6 bases, and 10 bases separated the two germline ends. The germline V gene encodes CDR1 SGHKS and CDR2 YYEKEE (reference sequence). This CDR3 comprises 12 residues. For the CDR3, the DNA is TGTGCCAGCAGCCAACAAATGGCTGAAGCTTTCTTT. Residues: CASSQQMAEAFF.

The chain links TRBV6-5 to TRBJ2-3; D not certain. This CDR3 contains 15 residues. V lost 2 bases and J 0 bases, leaving 9 bases between the germline ends. Germline assignment: CDR1 MNHEY and CDR2 SVGAGI. The CDR3 DNA reads TGTGCCAGCAGTTACGCCCCTGGCAGCACAGATACGCAGTATTTT. Protein product: CASSYAPGSTDTQYF.

The chain uses TRBV29-1 and TRBJ1-1; 8 nucleotides agree with TRBD1. The germline CDR1 and CDR2 sequences are SQVTM and ANQGSEA. J was trimmed by 7 bases and V by 7 bases; bases with no gene match: 2. The CDR3 has 10 amino acids. The CDR3 DNA sequence: TGCAGCGGTGGGACAGGTGAAGCTTTCTTT. Encoded protein: CSGGTGEAFF. Filled out from reference TRBV29-1 and TRBJ1-1, the complete variable domain reads SAVISQKPSRDICQRGTSLTIQCQVDSQVTMMFWYRQQPGQSLTLIATANQGSEATYESGFVIDKFPISRPNLTFSTLTVSNMSPEDSSIYLCSGGTGEAFFGQGTRLTVV.

The genes are TRBV24-1 and TRBJ1-1; D unresolved. This CDR3 has 12 amino acids. CDR1 is KGHDR and CDR2 is SFDVKD in the germline V gene. The V and J ends lost 3 bases and 10 bases respectively, with 11 bases between them. The CDR3 sequence: CATSDPGAPAFF. The CDR3 nucleotides are TGTGCCACCAGTGATCCAGGCGCCCCAGCTTTCTTT.

This clonotype was seen a handful of times. The chain employs TRBV14 and TRBJ2-4; 7 positions agree with TRBD1. The CDR3 runs to 15 residues. The germline gives CDR1 SGHDN, CDR2 FVKESK. After removal of 4 bases from V and 1 base from J, the junction contained 4 bases not matched to a gene. The CDR3 loop is CASSRPQGAKNIQYF. The CDR3 DNA is TGTGCCAGCAGCCGACCACAGGGGGCCAAAAACATTCAGTACTTC.

This chain connects TRBV25-1 to TRBJ2-2; TRBD1 or TRBD2 may be the D gene (5 bases each). Germline V CDR1 and CDR2: MGHDK, SYGVNS. V was shortened by 4 bases and J by 6 bases, with 18 bases between the two germline ends. The CDR3 is 16 amino acids. This CDR3 reads CASSAHSVSGPGELFF. In nucleotides, the CDR3 is TGTGCCAGCAGTGCTCATTCGGTCTCGGGGCCCGGGGAGCTGTTTTTT.

The chain has TRBV4-3 and TRBJ2-2, with unresolved D. The germline V gene has CDR1 LGHNA and CDR2 YSLEER. The length of the CDR3 is 14 residues. Trimming took off 4 bases at V and 3 bases at J, with 9 bases between the two ends. The CDR3 coding sequence is TGCGCCAGCAGCCTCTGGACGTACACCGGGGAGCTGTTTTTT. Its protein is CASSLWTYTGELFF.

This clonotype occurred once. J is TRBJ2-7 and V is TRBV30; TRBD1 might be the D (6 bases). V was cut by 4 bases and J by 2 bases, with 15 bases left in between. Germline-derived CDR1 and CDR2 are GTSNPN and SVGIG (reference sequence). The CDR3 totals 14 residues. CDR3 sequence: CAWKGDTGPYEQYF. The CDR3 nucleotides are TGTGCCTGGAAAGGGGACACCGGCCCCTACGAGCAGTACTTC.

This clonotype was counted many times. As DNA, the CDR3 is TGTGCCAGCAGCCCTCGACTCACAGATACGCAGTATTTT. It specifies CASSPRLTDTQYF. The chain joins TRBV7-9 to TRBJ2-3; D gene unclear. Looked up from germline, CDR1 is SEHNR and CDR2 is FQNEAQ (reference sequence). The CDR3 has 13 amino acids. The ends were cut back, 5 bases at V and 2 bases at J, with 8 bases in the middle.

This clonotype was found a few times. This rearrangement joins TRBV3-1 to TRBJ2-3; D might be TRBD2 (5 bases). This CDR3 is 15 amino acids long. V shed 5 bases and J shed 3 bases, with 15 bases lying between them. Germline loops: CDR1 LGHDT, CDR2 YNNKEL (reference sequence). The CDR3 sequence is CASSFLGSRTDTQYF. CDR3 nucleotide sequence: TGTGCCAGCAGCTTTCTAGGGAGTAGAACAGATACGCAGTATTTT.

This clonotype was seen a few times. The rearrangement uses TRBV4-3 and TRBJ2-1, with 9 bases aligning to TRBD2. V shed 0 bases, J shed 7 bases, and the junction held 10 bases outside the gene matches. The germline CDR1 and CDR2 sequences are LGHNA and YSLEER. This CDR3 is built from 17 residues. The chain's CDR3 is CASSQDRAGGPWNEQFF. CDR3 nucleotides: TGCGCCAGCAGCCAAGATCGGGCGGGGGGGCCTTGGAATGAGCAGTTCTTC.

The V and J genes are TRBV5-1 and TRBJ1-1; tentatively, D is TRBD1 (5 bases). Germline V gives CDR1 SGHRS, CDR2 YFSETQ. Trimming cost V 5 bases and J 4 bases, with 15 bases left between them. The CDR3 has 14 residues. The CDR3 here is CASSSRGEATEAFF. The CDR3 DNA reads as TGCGCCAGCAGTTCACGAGGGGAAGCCACTGAAGCTTTCTTT.

This clonotype was seen many times. This chain links TRBV12-3 or TRBV12-4 with TRBJ1-2; D perhaps matches TRBD1 (5 bases). This CDR3 has 11 residues. The germline V and J ends were trimmed by 10 bases and 7 bases, with 13 bases remaining between them. The CDR3 reads CATIRGVGYTF. As DNA, the CDR3 is TGTGCCACCATAAGAGGGGTTGGCTACACCTTC.

The J gene is TRBJ2-7, the V gene TRBV10-3, with a weak D call TRBD2 (7 bases). Germline V gene data show CDR1 as ENHRY and CDR2 as SYGVKD. V shed 10 bases and J shed 1 base, with 20 bases lying between them. This CDR3 is built from 15 residues. In DNA, the CDR3 is TGTGCCACCGCCCGGGGGGCCAGTACTTCCTACGAGCAGTACTTC. Translated, it gives CATARGASTSYEQYF.

In its sample, this clonotype was seen a few times. The chain employs TRBV29-1 and TRBJ1-3; tentatively, D is TRBD1 (5 bases). The CDR3 length is 14 residues. Germline-derived CDR1 and CDR2 are SQVTM and ANQGSEA. V lost 7 bases to trimming and J lost 4 bases, with 17 bases between them. CDR3 nucleotides: TGCAGCGCCCGGGGCTGGGGTGCCGGAAACACCATATATTTT. It yields the protein CSARGWGAGNTIYF.